This TCR beta chain was documented in a study of Ad26.COV2.S vaccination and SARS-CoV-2 variants. CDR3 length: 15 residues. Trimming removed 1 base at V and 9 bases at J, with 19 bases between. Germline V lookup: CDR1 SGHVS, CDR2 FNYEAQ. Study observations and caveats: For non-spike TCRs, breadth in vaccine recipients resembled that in placebo recipients.

Points on this clone: The antigen is undetermined.

Treatment indicated: about 20 received Ad26.COV2.S at low or high dose, single or two shots; about 5 received placebo; per-sample allocation not given. Sampling was performed 63 days after the first vaccine or placebo injection. Donation came from an adult in Boston who was aged 18-55 years. The method was immunoSEQ multiplex PCR; TCRdb's version includes in-frame clones alone and lacks a portion of them. The table records over 400,000 clones, over 80% of them present only once. The input for sequencing was peripheral blood, taken in a trial of Ad26.COV2.S vaccine versus placebo. The TCR was taken from a person aged 18-60 years who received the Ad26.COV2.S COVID-19 vaccine or a placebo. The genes are TRBV7-6 and TRBJ2-7; D perhaps matches TRBD1 (6 bases). The chain's CDR3 is CASSLDPPSGVVQYF. Here the CDR3 DNA reads TGTGCCAGCAGCTTAGACCCCCCCTCAGGGGTGGTGCAGTACTTC.